Sequencing of this T cell receptor (beta chain) was carried out in a study of blood T cells in healthy people across ages. As for the study in general: Template switching retrieved approximately one barcoded beta molecule for each two T cells.

The authors ran a second PCR of about 6 to 11 cycles using a sample-barcoded 5' primer and a J-beta primer mix. From the 5' RACE reads, TCRdb called clonotypes with MiXCR, one entry per CDR3 protein. The sample contains around 670,000 distinct CDR3 sequences, under 30% of which appear only once. Findings of the study overall: Both higher diversity and more naive CD4+ cells marked long-lived donors when set against aged donors.

V shed 3 bases, J shed 8 bases, and the junction held 13 bases outside the gene matches. This CDR3 is built from 16 residues. Germline-derived CDR1 and CDR2 are SGHAT and FQNNGV. Regarding this clonotype: Its target is unknown.

Ten milliliters of peripheral blood were drawn from each donor into EDTA-treated tubes. This sequence originates from a woman older than 75 in good health. Sequenced: blood. The chain links TRBV11-2 to TRBJ2-1; 7 nucleotides agree with TRBD2. The DNA of the CDR3 is TGTGCCAGCAGCTTGATGACGGGACTACCTATATATGAGCAGTTCTTC. Translated, it gives CASSLMTGLPIYEQFF.